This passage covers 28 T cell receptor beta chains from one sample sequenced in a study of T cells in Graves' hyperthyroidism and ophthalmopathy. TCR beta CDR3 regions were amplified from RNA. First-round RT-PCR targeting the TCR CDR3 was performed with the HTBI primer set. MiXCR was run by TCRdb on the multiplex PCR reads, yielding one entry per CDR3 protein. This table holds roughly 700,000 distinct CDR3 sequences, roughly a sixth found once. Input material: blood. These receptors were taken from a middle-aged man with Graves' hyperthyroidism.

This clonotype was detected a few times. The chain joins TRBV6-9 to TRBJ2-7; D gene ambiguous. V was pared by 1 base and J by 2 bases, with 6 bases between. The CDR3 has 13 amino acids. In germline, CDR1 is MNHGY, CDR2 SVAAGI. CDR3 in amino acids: CASSYYYPYEQYF. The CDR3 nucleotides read TGTGCCAGCAGTTATTACTACCCCTACGAGCAGTACTTC.

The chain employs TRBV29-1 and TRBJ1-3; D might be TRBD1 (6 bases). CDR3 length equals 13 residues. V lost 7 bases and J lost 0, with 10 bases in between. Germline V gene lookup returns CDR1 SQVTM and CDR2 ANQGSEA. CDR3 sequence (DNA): TGCAGCGCAGGGACATCCTCTGGAAACACCATATATTTT. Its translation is CSAGTSSGNTIYF.

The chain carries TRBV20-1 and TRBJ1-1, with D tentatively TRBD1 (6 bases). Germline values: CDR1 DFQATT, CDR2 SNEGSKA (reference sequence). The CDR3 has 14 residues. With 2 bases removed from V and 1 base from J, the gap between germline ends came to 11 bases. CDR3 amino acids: CSARLTQGNTEAFF. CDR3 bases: TGCAGTGCTAGATTAACACAGGGGAACACTGAAGCTTTCTTT.

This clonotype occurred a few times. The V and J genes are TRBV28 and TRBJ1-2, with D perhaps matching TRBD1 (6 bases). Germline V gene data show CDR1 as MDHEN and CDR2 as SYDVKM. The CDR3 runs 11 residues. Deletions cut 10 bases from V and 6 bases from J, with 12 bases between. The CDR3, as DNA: TGTGCCACCTGGGGGGGGCATGGCTACACCTTC. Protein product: CATWGGHGYTF.

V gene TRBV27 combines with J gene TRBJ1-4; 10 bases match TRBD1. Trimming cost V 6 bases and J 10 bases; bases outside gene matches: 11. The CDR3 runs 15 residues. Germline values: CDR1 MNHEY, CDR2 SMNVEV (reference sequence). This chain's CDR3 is CASSSRQGAPGKLFF. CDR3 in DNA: TGTGCCAGCAGCTCTAGACAGGGGGCGCCTGGAAAACTGTTTTTT.

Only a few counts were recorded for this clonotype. The CDR3 coding sequence is TGCGCCAGCAGCTTGGAACAGGGGGCCCACGAGCAGTACTTC. Translated: CASSLEQGAHEQYF. The genes are TRBV5-1 and TRBJ2-7; TRBD1 matches at 9 bases. J gave up 5 bases and V 0 bases, and 3 bases lay outside the gene matches. Germline V CDR1 and CDR2: SGHRS, YFSETQ. This CDR3 contains 14 residues.

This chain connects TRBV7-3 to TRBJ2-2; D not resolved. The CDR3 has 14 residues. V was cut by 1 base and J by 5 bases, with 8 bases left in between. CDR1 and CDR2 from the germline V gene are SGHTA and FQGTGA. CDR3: CASSLSLITGELFF. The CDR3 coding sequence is TGTGCCAGCAGCTTAAGTCTGATTACCGGGGAGCTGTTTTTT.

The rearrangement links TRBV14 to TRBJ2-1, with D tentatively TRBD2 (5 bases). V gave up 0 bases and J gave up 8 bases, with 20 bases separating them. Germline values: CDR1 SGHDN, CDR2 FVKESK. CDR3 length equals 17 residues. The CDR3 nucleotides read TGTGCCAGCAGCCAAGATCAACGGCTAGCCTTTATGGATGAGCAGTTCTTC. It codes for CASSQDQRLAFMDEQFF.

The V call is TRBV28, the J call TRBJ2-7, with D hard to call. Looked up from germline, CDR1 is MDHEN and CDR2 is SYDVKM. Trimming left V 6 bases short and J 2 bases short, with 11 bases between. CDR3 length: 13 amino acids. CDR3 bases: TGTGCCAGCAGACTCCCATCGACCTACGAGCAGTACTTC. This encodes CASRLPSTYEQYF.

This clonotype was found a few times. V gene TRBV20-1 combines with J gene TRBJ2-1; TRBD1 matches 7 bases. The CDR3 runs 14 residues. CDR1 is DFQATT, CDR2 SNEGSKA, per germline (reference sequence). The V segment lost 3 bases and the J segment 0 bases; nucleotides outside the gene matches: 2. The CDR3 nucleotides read TGCAGTGCTAGGGACAGGATCTCCTACAATGAGCAGTTCTTC. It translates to CSARDRISYNEQFF.

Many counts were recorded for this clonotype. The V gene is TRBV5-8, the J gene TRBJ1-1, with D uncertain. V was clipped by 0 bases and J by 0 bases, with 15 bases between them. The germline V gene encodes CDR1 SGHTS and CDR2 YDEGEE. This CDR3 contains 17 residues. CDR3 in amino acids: CASSLADVGGLNTEAFF. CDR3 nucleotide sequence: TGTGCCAGCAGCTTGGCCGATGTCGGCGGCCTGAACACTGAAGCTTTCTTT.

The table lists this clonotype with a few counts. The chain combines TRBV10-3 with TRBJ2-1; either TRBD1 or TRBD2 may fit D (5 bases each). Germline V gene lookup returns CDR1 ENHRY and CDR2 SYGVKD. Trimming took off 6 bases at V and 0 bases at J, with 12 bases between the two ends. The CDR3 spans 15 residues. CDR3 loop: CAISSDGASYNEQFF. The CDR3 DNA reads TGTGCCATCAGCTCGGACGGGGCCTCCTACAATGAGCAGTTCTTC.

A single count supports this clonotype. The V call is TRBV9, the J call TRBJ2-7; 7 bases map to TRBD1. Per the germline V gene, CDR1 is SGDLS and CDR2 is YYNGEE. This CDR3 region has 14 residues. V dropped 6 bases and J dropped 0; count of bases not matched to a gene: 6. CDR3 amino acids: CASTPRDSSYEQYF. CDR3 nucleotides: TGTGCCAGCACCCCTAGGGACAGCTCCTACGAGCAGTACTTC.

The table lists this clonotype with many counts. This chain's CDR3 is CASSARDVSGYTF. The CDR3 nucleotides are TGTGCCAGCAGCGCCCGGGACGTCTCCGGCTACACCTTC. This chain uses TRBV9 with TRBJ1-2; maybe TRBD1 (5 bases). Germline CDR1 and CDR2: SGDLS and YYNGEE. This CDR3 has 13 residues. Trimming pared 3 bases from V and 8 bases from J, leaving 14 bases between.

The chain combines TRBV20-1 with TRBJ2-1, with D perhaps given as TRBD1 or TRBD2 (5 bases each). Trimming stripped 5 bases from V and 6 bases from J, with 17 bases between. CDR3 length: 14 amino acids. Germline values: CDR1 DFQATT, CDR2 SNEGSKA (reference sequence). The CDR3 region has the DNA TGCAGTGCTTCCGGGACGCGATACGGCAATGAGCAGTTCTTC. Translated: CSASGTRYGNEQFF.

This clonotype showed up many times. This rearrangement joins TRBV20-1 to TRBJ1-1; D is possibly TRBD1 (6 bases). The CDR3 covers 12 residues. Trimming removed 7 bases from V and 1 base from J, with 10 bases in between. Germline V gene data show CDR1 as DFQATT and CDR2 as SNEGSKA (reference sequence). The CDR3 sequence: CSGQTGNTEAFF. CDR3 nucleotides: TGCAGTGGTCAGACAGGGAACACTGAAGCTTTCTTT.

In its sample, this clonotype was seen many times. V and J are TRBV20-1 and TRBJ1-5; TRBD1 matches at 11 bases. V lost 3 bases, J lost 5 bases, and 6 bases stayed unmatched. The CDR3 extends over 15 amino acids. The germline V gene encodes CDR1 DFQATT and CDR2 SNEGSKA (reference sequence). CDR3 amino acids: CSASKPGQGDQPQHF. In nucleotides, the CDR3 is TGCAGTGCTAGTAAGCCGGGACAGGGGGATCAGCCCCAGCATTTT.

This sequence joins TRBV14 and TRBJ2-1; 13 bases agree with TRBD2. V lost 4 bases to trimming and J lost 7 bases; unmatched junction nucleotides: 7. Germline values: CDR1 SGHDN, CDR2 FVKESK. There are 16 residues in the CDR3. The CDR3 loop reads CASSRTSGRPWNEQFF. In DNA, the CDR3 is TGTGCCAGCAGCCGGACTAGCGGGAGACCCTGGAATGAGCAGTTCTTC.

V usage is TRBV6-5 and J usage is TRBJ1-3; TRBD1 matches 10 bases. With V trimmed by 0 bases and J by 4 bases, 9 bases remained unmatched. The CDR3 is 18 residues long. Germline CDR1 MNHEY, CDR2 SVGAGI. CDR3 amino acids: CASSYSTVDRGTGNTIYF. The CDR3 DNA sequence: TGTGCCAGCAGTTACTCGACCGTGGACAGGGGGACCGGAAACACCATATATTTT.

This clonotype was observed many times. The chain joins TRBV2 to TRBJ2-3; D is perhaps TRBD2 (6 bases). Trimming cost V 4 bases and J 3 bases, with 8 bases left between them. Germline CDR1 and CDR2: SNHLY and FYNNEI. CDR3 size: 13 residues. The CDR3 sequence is CASSVRGTDTQYF. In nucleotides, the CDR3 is TGTGCCAGCAGTGTACGGGGGACAGATACGCAGTATTTT.

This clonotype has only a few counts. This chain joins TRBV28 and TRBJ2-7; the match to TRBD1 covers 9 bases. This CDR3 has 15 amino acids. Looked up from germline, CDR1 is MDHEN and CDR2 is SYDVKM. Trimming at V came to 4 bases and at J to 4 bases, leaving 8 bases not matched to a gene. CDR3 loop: CASSSLDRGQYEQYF. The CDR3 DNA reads TGTGCCAGCAGTTCGCTGGACAGGGGACAGTACGAGCAGTACTTC.

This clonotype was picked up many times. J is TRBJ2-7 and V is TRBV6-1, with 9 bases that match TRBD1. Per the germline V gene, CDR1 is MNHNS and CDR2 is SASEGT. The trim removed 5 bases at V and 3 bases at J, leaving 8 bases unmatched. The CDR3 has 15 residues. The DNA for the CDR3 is TGTGCCAGCAGTCCCAATCTGGACAGGGGCTACGAGCAGTACTTC. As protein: CASSPNLDRGYEQYF.

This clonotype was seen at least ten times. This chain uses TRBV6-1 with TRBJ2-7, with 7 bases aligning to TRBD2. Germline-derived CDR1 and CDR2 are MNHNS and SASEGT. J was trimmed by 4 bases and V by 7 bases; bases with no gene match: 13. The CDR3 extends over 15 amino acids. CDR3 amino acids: CASKSKRDSNYEQYF. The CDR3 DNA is TGTGCCAGCAAATCGAAGCGGGATAGCAATTACGAGCAGTACTTC.

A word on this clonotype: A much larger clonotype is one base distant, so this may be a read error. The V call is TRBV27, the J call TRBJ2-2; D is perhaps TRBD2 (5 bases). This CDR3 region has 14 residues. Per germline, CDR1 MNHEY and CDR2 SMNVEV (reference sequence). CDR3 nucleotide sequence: TGTGCCAGCAGTACAGACATTTCCACCGGGGAGCTGTTGTTT. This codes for CASSTDISTGELLF.

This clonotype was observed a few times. The CDR3 loop is CASGAGANVLTF. The CDR3 DNA sequence: TGTGCCAGCGGAGCTGGGGCCAACGTCCTGACTTTC. This sequence joins TRBV6-1 and TRBJ2-6; D remains unclear. Trimming took off 8 bases at V and 2 bases at J, with 4 bases between the two ends. This CDR3 region has 12 residues. The V gene's germline CDR1 is MNHNS and CDR2 SASEGT.

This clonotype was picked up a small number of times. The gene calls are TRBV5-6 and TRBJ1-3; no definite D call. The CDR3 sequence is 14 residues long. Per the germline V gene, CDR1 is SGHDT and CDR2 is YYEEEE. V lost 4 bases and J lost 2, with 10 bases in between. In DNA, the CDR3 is TGTGCCAGCAGCGCGACGGGCGCTGGAAACACCATATATTTT. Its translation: CASSATGAGNTIYF.

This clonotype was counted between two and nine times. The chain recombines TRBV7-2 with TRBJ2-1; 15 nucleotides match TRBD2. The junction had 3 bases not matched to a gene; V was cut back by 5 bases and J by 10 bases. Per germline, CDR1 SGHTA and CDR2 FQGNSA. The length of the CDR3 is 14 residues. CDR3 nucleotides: TGTGCCAGCAGCATCGGACTAGCGGGAGGGGAGCAGTTCTTC. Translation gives CASSIGLAGGEQFF.

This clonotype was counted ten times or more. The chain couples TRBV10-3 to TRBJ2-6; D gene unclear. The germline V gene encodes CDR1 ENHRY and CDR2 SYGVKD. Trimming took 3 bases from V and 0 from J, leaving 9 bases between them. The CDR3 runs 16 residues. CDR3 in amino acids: CAISDTLYSGANVLTF. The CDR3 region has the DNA TGTGCCATCAGTGATACACTTTACTCTGGGGCCAACGTCCTGACTTTC.